Listed below are T cell receptor beta chains from one sample, sequenced in a study of shared clonotypes between healthy human individuals. The table came from immunoSEQ multiplex PCR; TCRdb's copy has only in-frame clones and leaves some out. The table records approximately 2.1 million clones, just over 90% of them present only once. Sequencing used naive CD4+ T cells from PBMCs. Receptors were obtained from a man aged 18-30 years in good health. Some clones in this sample may be carry-over from other donors' samples. CDR3s include the opening cysteine and the closing phenylalanine or tryptophan. D genes are given only for firm matches. The size field is filled for only some rows; it gives once, few, many or a size class.

V gene	CDR3 length	D gene	J gene	clone size	CDR3 protein	CDR3 DNA
TRBV7-3	18	TRBD2	TRBJ2-1	.	CASSLVGSGRSSYNEQFF	TGTGCCAGCAGCTTAGTTGGTAGCGGGAGGAGCTCCTACAATGAGCAGTTCTTC
TRBV11-2	12	.	TRBJ2-1	.	CASSLVLGEQFF	TGTGCCAGCAGCTTGGTCCTAGGGGAGCAGTTCTTC
TRBV7-9	13	.	TRBJ1-1	.	CASSLEVGRLAFF	TGTGCCAGCAGCTTAGAAGTTGGCCGCCTAGCTTTCTTT
TRBV7-3	13	.	TRBJ2-2	.	CASSLNSFGELFF	TGTGCCAGCAGCCTAAACAGTTTTGGGGAGCTGTTTTTT
TRBV15	17	.	TRBJ1-3	.	CATSSAGGAHSGNTIYF	TGTGCCACCAGCTCTGCGGGGGGGGCCCACTCTGGAAACACCATATATTTT
TRBV25-1	14	.	TRBJ2-7	.	CASTRPGGSNEQYF	TGTGCCAGCACCAGGCCCGGGGGCTCTAACGAGCAGTACTTC
TRBV7-2	13	TRBD1	TRBJ1-1	.	CASSVTGATEAFF	TGTGCCAGCAGCGTGACAGGGGCCACTGAAGCTTTCTTT
TRBV9	14	.	TRBJ2-1	.	CASSVPAPGGEQFF	TGTGCCAGCAGCGTCCCCGCCCCTGGCGGTGAGCAGTTCTTC
TRBV14	15	TRBD1	TRBJ1-2	.	CASSQAGTGGYGYTF	TGTGCCAGCAGCCAAGCCGGGACAGGGGGCTATGGCTACACCTTC
TRBV28	14	.	TRBJ2-3	.	CASTPGTAADTQYF	TGTGCCAGCACCCCCGGGACCGCCGCGGATACGCAGTATTTT
TRBV19	15	TRBD2	TRBJ2-3	.	CASTSTSGSSTTQYF	TGTGCCAGTACCTCGACTAGCGGGAGCTCCACTACGCAGTATTTT
TRBV28	13	TRBD2	TRBJ2-5	.	CASSLGGQETQYF	TGTGCCAGCAGTTTGGGGGGGCAAGAGACCCAGTACTTC
TRBV10-3	11	.	TRBJ1-1	.	CAIRGGTEAFF	TGTGCCATCAGAGGTGGAACTGAAGCTTTCTTT
TRBV6-5	14	.	TRBJ1-4	.	CASSRSTANEKLFF	TGTGCCAGCAGTCGCTCTACAGCTAATGAAAAACTGTTTTTT
TRBV6-5	15	TRBD1	TRBJ1-5	.	CASSRGTGGNQPQHF	TGTGCCAGCAGTCGTGGGACAGGAGGGAATCAGCCCCAGCATTTT
TRBV19	11	TRBD1	TRBJ2-1	.	CASTDRVEQFF	TGTGCCAGTACGGACAGGGTCGAGCAGTTCTTC
TRBV10-3	13	.	TRBJ1-1	.	CAISGSTNTEAFF	TGTGCCATCAGTGGCAGTACGAACACTGAAGCTTTCTTT
TRBV10-3	13	TRBD1	TRBJ2-5	.	CAISRGRRETQYF	TGTGCCATCAGTAGGGGGCGAAGAGAGACCCAGTACTTC
TRBV28	14	.	TRBJ1-2	.	CASSLSQDPYGYTF	TGTGCCAGCAGTTTATCCCAGGACCCCTATGGCTACACCTTC
TRBV7-9	16	.	TRBJ1-4	.	CASSPWIGGANEKLFF	TGTGCCAGCAGCCCATGGATCGGGGGGGCTAATGAAAAACTGTTTTTT
TRBV6-1	14	TRBD1	TRBJ1-5	.	CASSRQGSFEPQHF	TGTGCCAGCAGCAGACAGGGCTCTTTTGAGCCCCAGCATTTT
TRBV30	12	.	TRBJ1-1	.	CAWGTGTSEAFF	TGTGCCTGGGGTACCGGGACGTCAGAAGCTTTCTTT
TRBV5-1	14	TRBD2	TRBJ2-5	.	CASTLAGVAETQYF	TGCGCCAGCACCCTAGCGGGAGTGGCTGAGACCCAGTACTTC
TRBV5-1	15	.	TRBJ2-1	.	CASSLDSNSRNEQFF	TGCGCCAGCAGCTTGGACAGTAATTCCCGGAATGAGCAGTTCTTC
TRBV29-1	14	TRBD2	TRBJ2-7	once	CSVSALAASYEQYF	TGCAGCGTTTCTGCACTAGCGGCCTCCTACGAGCAGTACTTC
TRBV7-3	14	TRBD1	TRBJ2-5	once	CASSSAGGQETQYF	TGTGCCAGCAGCTCGGCAGGGGGCCAAGAGACCCAGTACTTC
TRBV27	15	.	TRBJ2-1	.	CASSYGLSSYNEQFF	TGTGCCAGCAGCTACGGATTGAGCTCCTACAATGAGCAGTTCTTC
TRBV6-5	14	.	TRBJ1-2	.	CASRIGTSNYGYTF	TGTGCCAGCAGGATCGGGACGTCTAACTATGGCTACACCTTC
TRBV5-1	14	.	TRBJ2-5	.	CASSLGAYQETQYF	TGCGCCAGCAGCTTGGGAGCTTATCAAGAGACCCAGTACTTC
TRBV5-1	13	.	TRBJ1-2	.	CASSPTPGGGYTF	TGCGCCAGCAGCCCCACCCCGGGGGGCGGCTACACCTTC
TRBV7-8	15	.	TRBJ1-2	.	CASSLARTGANGYTF	TGTGCCAGCAGCTTAGCGCGCACAGGAGCTAATGGCTACACCTTC
TRBV28	13	.	TRBJ2-7	.	CASSSLVAGEQYF	TGTGCCAGCAGTTCCTTGGTGGCTGGGGAGCAGTACTTC
TRBV11-2	16	.	TRBJ1-1	.	CASSPTSGQLYTEAFF	TGTGCCAGCAGCCCCACGTCGGGACAACTGTACACTGAAGCTTTCTTT
TRBV4-3	15	.	TRBJ2-7	.	CASSPNRRSSYEQYF	TGCGCCAGCAGCCCAAATCGCAGGAGCTCCTACGAGCAGTACTTC
TRBV19	15	.	TRBJ1-1	.	CASSPPTGRGGEAFF	TGTGCCAGTAGTCCCCCCACAGGGCGCGGGGGTGAAGCTTTCTTT
TRBV11-2	12	.	TRBJ2-7	once	CASSFSNYEQYF	TGTGCCAGCAGCTTCTCCAACTACGAGCAGTACTTC
TRBV19	13	.	TRBJ2-7	once	CASSIRLEGEQYF	TGTGCCAGTAGTATAAGGCTCGAGGGGGAGCAGTACTTC
TRBV18	13	.	TRBJ2-2	.	CASSPSHSGELFF	TGTGCCAGCTCACCGTCCCACTCCGGGGAGCTGTTTTTT
TRBV10-1	14	.	TRBJ2-1	.	CASSGLAPHNEQFF	TGCGCCAGCAGTGGGCTAGCACCCCACAATGAGCAGTTCTTC
TRBV9	15	.	TRBJ1-2	.	CASSVAFGADYGYTF	TGTGCCAGCAGCGTAGCGTTCGGGGCAGACTATGGCTACACCTTC
TRBV4-1	14	TRBD2	TRBJ2-7	.	CASSQVSGNYEQYF	TGCGCCAGCAGCCAAGTTAGCGGGAACTACGAGCAGTACTTC
TRBV7-8	15	TRBD1	TRBJ2-7	.	CASSKDRGSSYEQYF	TGTGCCAGCTCGAAGGACAGGGGGAGCTCCTACGAGCAGTACTTC
TRBV29-1	12	TRBD1	TRBJ2-5	.	CSGSDRGETQYF	TGCAGCGGATCAGACAGGGGAGAGACCCAGTACTTC
TRBV2	15	.	TRBJ2-2	.	CASSVQGPGIGELFF	TGTGCCAGCAGTGTTCAGGGGCCCGGTATCGGGGAGCTGTTTTTT
TRBV7-9	15	.	TRBJ1-5	.	CASSKDTLSNQPQHF	TGTGCCAGCAGCAAAGACACCCTCAGCAATCAGCCCCAGCATTTT
TRBV18	13	.	TRBJ2-7	.	CASSPWDGYEQYF	TGTGCCAGCTCACCCTGGGACGGCTACGAGCAGTACTTC
TRBV28	17	TRBD2	TRBJ2-3	.	CASSPVLAGVGADTQYF	TGTGCCAGCAGTCCCGTCCTAGCGGGAGTTGGTGCAGATACGCAGTATTTT
TRBV30	12	TRBD1	TRBJ2-2	.	CASQGIGGELFF	TGTGCCTCACAGGGGATCGGCGGGGAGCTGTTTTTT
TRBV5-1	12	.	TRBJ2-7	.	CASGADFWEQYF	TGCGCCAGCGGCGCGGACTTTTGGGAGCAGTACTTC
TRBV5-1	14	TRBD1	TRBJ1-2	.	CASSLETGSYGYTF	TGCGCCAGCAGCTTAGAGACAGGGAGCTATGGCTACACCTTC
TRBV5-1	13	.	TRBJ2-3	.	CASSEFAVDTQYF	TGCGCCAGCAGCGAATTTGCCGTGGATACGCAGTATTTT
TRBV11-3	11	.	TRBJ2-1	.	CASSLDNEQFF	TGTGCCAGCAGCTTGGACAATGAGCAGTTCTTC
TRBV28	13	.	TRBJ2-1	.	CASSPPRFNEQFF	TGTGCCAGCAGCCCCCCCAGGTTCAATGAGCAGTTCTTC
TRBV7-3	15	.	TRBJ2-1	.	CASSFGWSSYNEQFF	TGTGCCAGCAGCTTTGGGTGGAGCTCCTACAATGAGCAGTTCTTC
TRBV19	16	.	TRBJ1-5	once	CASSILTRKGKEPQHF	TGTGCCAGTAGTATACTCACACGGAAAGGGAAAGAGCCCCAGCATTTT
TRBV18	13	TRBD1	TRBJ2-1	.	CASSSGGYNEQFF	TGTGCCAGCTCGTCAGGGGGCTACAATGAGCAGTTCTTC
TRBV28	12	.	TRBJ1-5	.	CASSWVNQPQHF	TGTGCCAGCAGTTGGGTTAATCAGCCCCAGCATTTT
TRBV6-5	15	TRBD1	TRBJ2-2	.	CASSRGTGHTGELFF	TGTGCCAGCAGTCGCGGGACAGGGCACACCGGGGAGCTGTTTTTT
TRBV7-8	13	.	TRBJ2-3	.	CASSLARSDTQYF	TGTGCCAGCAGCTTAGCACGTTCGGATACGCAGTATTTT
TRBV7-2	17	.	TRBJ1-5	.	CASSLTWSGWRGQPQHF	TGTGCCAGCAGCTTAACTTGGTCCGGGTGGCGGGGTCAGCCCCAGCATTTT